Below, one T cell receptor (beta chain) is given with its context. This clonotype was found many times. No cognate antigen has been identified for it. Per-base quality was not reported, and no clone a single base away is much larger than it. The data were taken from a study of glioma-infiltrating T cells (TCRdb year 2016). With regard to the full study: Glioma tissue, non-neoplastic brain tissue and matched peripheral blood mononuclear cells were used as sources from which TCR alpha- and beta-chain repertoires were sequenced. Three low-grade glioma patients, several primary glioblastoma patients and three non-glioma patients contributing non-neoplastic brain tissue were included in the paired cohort. To measure how far tissue and blood T-cell populations diverged, each tissue-infiltrating repertoire was compared against the peripheral blood repertoire of the same patient.

CDR1 is given as SEHNR and CDR2 as FQNEAQ, both from the germline V gene (reference sequence). Its CDR3 holds 16 amino acids, cysteine through phenylalanine. Of all the DNA, just the CDR3 is kept, 48 bases in frame from base 1. Trimming takes 2 bases from V and 0 bases from J, and the germline ends sit 12 bases apart. TCR alpha and beta CDR3 regions were amplified with the iRepertoire nested amplicon-rescue multiplex PCR (arm-PCR) platform from RNA. The input for one-step reverse transcription and amplification was about 100-400 ng of either tissue mRNA or PBMC total RNA. After bead purification, a secondary multiplex PCR added Illumina adapters, and libraries were gel-purified between 200 and 400 bp. Demultiplexing relied on internal 6-nucleotide barcodes carried by the libraries. Sequencing of the libraries was done on an Illumina MiSeq using 2x220 or 2x250 nucleotide paired-end reads. The authors' pipeline ran thus. Paired reads were merged using FLASH 1.2.11 and were aligned to the GRCh37 human genome using BWA-MEM, after which TRA and TRB reads were extracted. V and J assignment used an IMGT-derived reference of cassette sequences and CDR3 motifs that included pseudogenes. Reads were translated in three frames, and productive CDR3s were defined as those with a C...FGXG motif and no stop codons. Clonotypes were defined as unique combinations of V-J cassette pair and CDR3 amino acid sequence. Filtering of reads was based on Hamming distance, with the threshold set by the sequence error rate of each sample in mapped regions. TCRdb's own reprocessing of the public reads used fastp at Q25 and MiXCR and kept productive beta chains. Each entry is one CDR3 protein sequence, shown with its most common DNA and genes. It is TCRdb's table, rather than the study itself, that gives the V and J calls and clone size. This sample holds tens of thousands of distinct CDR3 sequences; 20% to 25% were observed only once. About 6.6% of the sample lies in the top ten.

Broad study findings and their caveats: The group comparisons were based on small numbers of patients: three non-neoplastic, three low-grade glioma and several glioblastoma patients. Tissue and blood shared very few CDR3 sequences, a result attributed to high CDR3 diversity and limited sampling. VJ-independent divergence between tissue and blood was lower than expected in non-neoplastic patients but higher than expected in all gliomas, particularly low-grade gliomas.

The rearranged chain carries TRBV7-9 and TRBJ2-3; the D gene cannot be named for sure. The TCR comes from a human donor with low-grade glioma or glioblastoma, undergoing nonglioma brain surgery, or in good health (not recorded which). The sample taken for sequencing was glioma tissue, nonneoplastic brain tissue, or PBMCs (not recorded which). The CDR3 is CASSLRHPRSTDTQYF. The sequence in DNA is TGTGCCAGCAGCTTACGACACCCAAGGAGCACAGATACGCAGTATTTT.